This entry describes one T cell receptor (beta chain). Its antigen is unknown. No much larger clone is present one base from it, and per-base qualities are unavailable. Read against the paper, the sample's treatment or condition label means: some 20 received Ad26.COV2.S at low or high dose, single or two shots; a few received placebo; per-sample allocation not given. Repertoires of vaccine and placebo recipients were sequenced from samples taken on day 63 after the first injection. Between 29 July and 7 August 2020, Cohort 1b enrolled 20 to 30 adults aged 18-55 years at one site in Boston, USA. Ad26.COV2.S was a replication-incompetent adenovirus type 26 vector that expressed a prefusion-stabilized SARS-CoV-2 spike protein derived from the original Wuhan strain. The sample originates from a study of Ad26.COV2.S vaccination and SARS-CoV-2 variants (dated by TCRdb to 2020 to 2023). As for the study more broadly: Donors in the vaccine arm were drawn from COV1001, a phase I-IIa trial of Ad26.COV2.S in healthy adults that was multicentre, randomized, double-blind and placebo-controlled. Participants in the trial were split at random into five groups of five each, receiving low-dose or high-dose Ad26.COV2.S once or twice, or else placebo on both occasions. Investigators did not know the trial group allocation while performing experiments and assessing outcomes. Ad26.COV2.S was administered intramuscularly at 5 x 10^10 or 1 x 10^11 viral particles, either as a single shot or as two shots given 56 days apart. The specificity and breadth of SARS-CoV-2-reactive T cell receptors after Ad26.COV2.S vaccination were assessed by TCRbeta repertoire sequencing. A total of some 30 samples were included in the TCR-sequenced set, comprising roughly 19 Ad26.COV2.S vaccine recipients, 5 placebo recipients and 8 SARS-CoV-2 convalescent individuals. What the study reported, not specific to this receptor: Vaccine and placebo recipients had similar non-spike TCR breadth, a finding consistent with the vaccine containing only spike. The authors noted that the TCR breadth and depth analyses may have underestimated total T cell responses. The study was not powered for comparison of responses between vaccine doses or regimens. After vaccination, substantial breadth of spike-specific CD8+ and CD4+ T cell responses was reported. Compared with placebo recipients, Ad26.COV2.S recipients showed higher spike-specific TCR breadth (P = 0.0014).

The immunoSEQ Assay was the method used to sequence TCRbeta CDR3 regions. After extraction, genomic DNA underwent amplification by bias-controlled multiplex PCR, followed by high-throughput sequencing. In the original analysis: To quantify the absolute abundance of each unique TCRbeta CDR3 region, sequences were collapsed and filtered. Usable DNA was measured by amplifying reference genes present in all nucleated cells, and TCRbeta template counts were normalized to that usable DNA to estimate T cell fraction. Repertoire TCRs were annotated as SARS-CoV-2-specific by exact matching of V gene, CDR3 amino acid sequence and J gene to a known reactive TCR set. The reference SARS-CoV-2 TCR set was obtained from MIRA and was filtered for enrichment in COVID-19-positive ImmuneCODE repertoires, whereby public or cross-reactive TCRs were removed. Using the MIRA antigens, annotated TCRs were further analysed by specific ORF or by position within an ORF. Depth was the summed frequency of annotated unique rearrangements, while breadth was defined as annotated unique rearrangements over total unique productive rearrangements. Two-sided Wilcoxon rank-sum tests were applied when comparing TCR breadth between groups. Sourced from immuneACCESS, this table was stored by TCRdb with only in-frame sequences that have V and J called. A share of the clones is absent; for the studies checked, an unresolved V gene accounts for under half, and the remainder has no known explanation. V and J calls and clone size come straight from that table; D and trimming were deduced from the DNA. Recorded for this sample are 500,000 or so clones; 89% of them occurred a single time. The ten largest make up over 2.5% of the sample.

The source was peripheral blood, collected in a trial of Ad26.COV2.S vaccine versus placebo. This TCR was sampled from a person between 18 and 65 years old who received the Ad26.COV2.S COVID-19 vaccine or a placebo.

CDR3 protein: CASIGSNQPQHF. The DNA is as follows: TGTGCCAGTATCGGTAGCAATCAGCCCCAGCATTTT. The sequence links TRBV19 to TRBJ1-5; the D gene lacks a confident call. Based on the germline V gene (reference sequence), the CDR1 and CDR2 sequences are LNHDA and SQIVND. V loses 7 bases, J loses 0 bases, and the germline ends lie 4 bases apart. The CDR3 sequence holds 12 residues, the cysteine and phenylalanine included. Just CDR3 DNA is preserved here, 36 bases in frame from base 1.